This entry lists 27 T cell receptor beta chains sequenced from one sample in a study of blood T cells in healthy people across ages. Through a sample-barcoded 5' primer and a J-beta primer mix, a second PCR was run for roughly 6 to 11 cycles. TCRdb used MiXCR to reprocess the 5' RACE reads, holding one entry per CDR3 protein. Here the sample spans approximately 850,000 distinct CDR3 sequences, 58% being singletons. The specimen sequenced was blood. The receptors derive from a man aged 25-40 years in good health.

This chain connects TRBV2 to TRBJ2-1; 9 positions match TRBD2. Germline-derived CDR1 and CDR2 are SNHLY and FYNNEI. J was trimmed by 3 bases and V by 4 bases; bases with no gene match: 4. The CDR3 consists of 15 residues. CDR3 residues: CASSGAGGDYNEQFF. The CDR3, as DNA: TGTGCCAGCAGTGGAGCGGGGGGTGACTACAATGAGCAGTTCTTC.

The V gene is TRBV12-3 or TRBV12-4, the J gene TRBJ1-4, with 7 positions matching TRBD1. This CDR3 has 12 amino acids. Trimming removed 6 bases from V and 8 bases from J; junction bases left unmatched: 3. This chain's CDR3 is CASRSGGEKLFF. In DNA form, the CDR3 reads TGTGCCAGCAGGTCAGGGGGAGAAAAACTGTTTTTT.

The CDR3 here is CASAPSGTDTQYF. The CDR3 nucleotides are TGTGCCAGCGCCCCCTCGGGGACAGATACGCAGTATTTT. The chain joins TRBV13 to TRBJ2-3, with a tentative D call TRBD2 (5 bases). Germline values: CDR1 PRHDT, CDR2 FYEKMQ (reference sequence). The CDR3 loop spans 13 amino acids. The ends were cut back, 8 bases at V and 3 bases at J, with 12 bases in the middle.

The chain combines TRBV7-9 with TRBJ2-7, with D hard to call. Germline CDR1 reads SEHNR; CDR2 reads FQNEAQ (reference sequence). The CDR3 covers 14 residues. The ends were cut back, 5 bases at V and 2 bases at J, with 13 bases in the middle. Written as DNA, the CDR3 is TGTGCCAGCAGCCCTCAGGTTACCCCCTACGAGCAGTACTTC. Its translation is CASSPQVTPYEQYF.

This clonotype was found a few times. The V gene is TRBV7-2, the J gene TRBJ1-1, with D unresolved. The CDR3 has 13 amino acids. Germline assignment: CDR1 SGHTA and CDR2 FQGNSA. Trimming shortened V by 6 bases and J by 2 bases, and 10 bases separated the two germline ends. CDR3 sequence reads: CASRRDTNTEAFF. CDR3 nucleotides: TGTGCCAGCAGAAGGGATACTAACACTGAAGCTTTCTTT. The whole variable domain, remainder taken from reference TRBV7-2 and TRBJ1-1, is GAGVSQSPSNKVTEKGKDVELRCDPISGHTALYWYRQSLGQGLEFLIYFQGNSAPDKSGLPSDRFSAERTGGSVSTLTIQRTQQEDSAVYLCASRRDTNTEAFFGQGTRLTVV.

This chain uses TRBV20-1 with TRBJ2-3; a possible D gene is TRBD2 (6 bases). Germline V CDR1 and CDR2: DFQATT, SNEGSKA (reference sequence). V shed 6 bases and J shed 1 base, with 14 bases lying between them. This CDR3 contains 14 residues. The CDR3 protein is CSAKSQRGTDTQYF. CDR3 bases: TGCAGTGCAAAGAGCCAGCGGGGCACAGATACGCAGTATTTT.

The chain links TRBV30 to TRBJ2-3; D gene unclear. Germline values: CDR1 GTSNPN, CDR2 SVGIG (reference sequence). V gave up 1 base and J gave up 6 bases, with 8 bases separating them. The CDR3 is made up of 12 amino acids. CDR3 DNA sequence: TGTGCCTGGAGTGATACGGTGGATACGCAGTATTTT. Its protein product is CAWSDTVDTQYF.

The chain employs TRBV4-3 and TRBJ2-3; D is perhaps TRBD2 (5 bases). V was pared by 8 bases and J by 6 bases, with 15 bases between. This CDR3 is 13 amino acids long. CDR1 is LGHNA, CDR2 YSLEER, per germline. CDR3 coding DNA: TGCGCCAGCTCTAGCAGTTCGTTGGATACGCAGTATTTT. Protein product: CASSSSSLDTQYF.

The rearrangement uses TRBV25-1 and TRBJ2-5; TRBD1 agrees at 7 bases. Germline V CDR1 and CDR2: MGHDK, SYGVNS. Trimming removed 10 bases from V and 4 bases from J; junction bases left unmatched: 6. This CDR3 has 12 residues. The CDR3 protein is CATGDSAETQYF. As DNA, the CDR3 is TGTGCCACCGGGGACAGTGCAGAGACCCAGTACTTC.

The gene calls are TRBV7-2 and TRBJ1-2; 7 bases are a match to TRBD1. This CDR3 is built from 14 residues. The trim removed 4 bases at V and 0 bases at J, leaving 2 bases unmatched. Per germline, CDR1 SGHTA and CDR2 FQGNSA. This CDR3 is CASSSDRANYGYTF. In nucleotides, the CDR3 is TGTGCCAGCAGCTCCGACAGGGCTAACTATGGCTACACCTTC. Full variable domain (remainder filled in from reference TRBV7-2 and TRBJ1-2): GAGVSQSPSNKVTEKGKDVELRCDPISGHTALYWYRQSLGQGLEFLIYFQGNSAPDKSGLPSDRFSAERTGGSVSTLTIQRTQQEDSAVYLCASSSDRANYGYTFGSGTRLTVV.

This chain connects TRBV3-1 to TRBJ1-4; tentative D call: TRBD1 (5 bases). Germline CDR1 reads LGHDT; CDR2 reads YNNKEL (reference sequence). The CDR3 has 15 residues. V lost 1 base and J 7 bases, leaving 13 bases between the germline ends. CDR3 sequence reads: CASSQADWDLEKLFF. The DNA of the CDR3 is TGTGCCAGCAGCCAAGCTGACTGGGACCTTGAAAAACTGTTTTTT.

This clonotype was seen ten or more times. The chain has TRBV29-1 and TRBJ2-3; D is ambiguous. The CDR3 contains 11 residues. Germline V CDR1 and CDR2: SQVTM, ANQGSEA. V shed 4 bases and J shed 0 bases, with 2 bases lying between them. CDR3 nucleotide sequence: TGCAGCGTTGTCAGCACAGATACGCAGTATTTT. It translates to CSVVSTDTQYF.

The chain recombines TRBV6-1 with TRBJ2-1; the match to TRBD2 covers 8 bases. This CDR3 has 17 amino acids. Germline lookup yields CDR1 MNHNS and CDR2 SASEGT. Trimming cost V 3 bases and J 0 bases; bases outside gene matches: 7. The CDR3, as DNA: TGTGCCAGCAGTGACGATAGCGGGGAGAGCTCCTACAATGAGCAGTTCTTC. Residues: CASSDDSGESSYNEQFF.

The rearrangement links TRBV20-1 to TRBJ2-4, with 7 bases lining up with TRBD1. This CDR3 has 17 amino acids. V trimming: 3 bases; J trimming: 2 bases; junction bases outside the gene matches: 13. In germline, CDR1 is DFQATT, CDR2 SNEGSKA (reference sequence). In nucleotides, the CDR3 is TGCAGTGCTAGGAGCCAGCAGACAGGGCCCCCCAAAAACATTCAGTACTTC. Amino acids: CSARSQQTGPPKNIQYF.

The chain uses TRBV12-3 or TRBV12-4 and TRBJ2-1; 7 bases match TRBD2. V dropped 5 bases and J dropped 2; count of bases not matched to a gene: 9. The length of the CDR3 is 16 residues. The CDR3 DNA sequence: TGTGCCAGCAGTCCGCCCGGGACTACCACCTACAATGAGCAGTTCTTC. It codes for CASSPPGTTTYNEQFF.

The chain is built from TRBV7-2 and TRBJ2-5; 10 positions agree with TRBD1. The DNA end favors TRBJ2-7, so the J call may be wrong. There are 17 residues in the CDR3. Germline-derived CDR1 and CDR2 are SGHTA and FQGNSA. In DNA form, the CDR3 reads TGTGCCAGCAGCTCATGGCCCTCCGGGACAGGGGCCTACGAGCAGTACTTC. Translation gives CASSSWPSGTGAYEQYF.

This clonotype has just a few counts. The V gene is TRBV5-1, the J gene TRBJ2-1; TRBD2 might be the D (5 bases). The CDR3 is 14 amino acids. The germline CDR1 and CDR2 sequences are SGHRS and YFSETQ. V was pared by 5 bases and J by 3 bases, with 12 bases between. CDR3 nucleotide sequence: TGCGCCAGCAGGTCAGGACTTGACTACAATGAGCAGTTCTTC. Residues: CASRSGLDYNEQFF.

The V and J genes are TRBV20-1 and TRBJ2-6, with 9 bases identical to TRBD1. Germline CDR1 DFQATT, CDR2 SNEGSKA (reference sequence). With V trimmed by 2 bases and J by 9 bases, 8 bases remained unmatched. The CDR3 extends over 15 amino acids. The CDR3 here is CSARTSGTGINVLTF. CDR3 nucleotide sequence: TGCAGTGCTAGAACCTCCGGGACAGGGATCAACGTCCTGACTTTC.

This chain uses TRBV5-1 with TRBJ1-5; TRBD1 matches 9 bases. This CDR3 region has 16 residues. The V segment lost 4 bases and the J segment 5 bases; nucleotides outside the gene matches: 10. CDR1 SGHRS and CDR2 YFSETQ come from the germline V gene. Here the CDR3 reads CASSPAGQGLDQPQHF. CDR3 bases: TGCGCCAGCAGCCCTGCGGGACAGGGTTTAGATCAGCCCCAGCATTTT.

This clonotype was counted between two and nine times. V and J are TRBV11-2 and TRBJ2-1, with 9 bases lining up with TRBD1. This CDR3 contains 15 residues. Germline V gene sequence: CDR1 SGHAT, CDR2 FQNNGV. With V trimmed by 6 bases and J by 4 bases, 7 bases remained unmatched. As DNA, the CDR3 is TGTGCCAGCAGTACCGGGACAGGGTATTACAATGAGCAGTTCTTC. Protein: CASSTGTGYYNEQFF.

This clonotype was counted a few times. The rearrangement links TRBV10-3 to TRBJ1-2, with D unresolved. The CDR3 loop spans 13 amino acids. Germline lookup yields CDR1 ENHRY and CDR2 SYGVKD. V gave up 3 bases and J gave up 0 bases, with 5 bases separating them. CDR3 loop: CAISEMANYGYTF. CDR3 DNA sequence: TGTGCCATCAGTGAAATGGCTAACTATGGCTACACCTTC.

The rearrangement uses TRBV10-3 and TRBJ2-1; D remains ambiguous. This CDR3 region has 15 residues. Looked up from germline, CDR1 is ENHRY and CDR2 is SYGVKD. The V end lost 6 bases, the J end lost 8 bases, and 20 bases lay between the germline ends. The CDR3 region has the DNA TGTGCCATCAGCCGTAATCCCGGGCAAGGCGATGAGCAGTTCTTC. The encoded protein is CAISRNPGQGDEQFF.

This clonotype was found once. The V and J genes are TRBV18 and TRBJ2-1; D gene uncertain. Per the germline V gene, CDR1 is KGHSH and CDR2 is LQKENI. V was shortened by 6 bases and J by 6 bases, with 12 bases between the two germline ends. The CDR3 is 13 residues long. This chain's CDR3 is CASSPRPLNEQFF. CDR3 bases: TGTGCCAGCTCGCCGCGCCCCCTCAATGAGCAGTTCTTC. The entire variable domain, with the rest obtained from reference TRBV18 and TRBJ2-1, is as follows: NAGVMQNPRHLVRRRGQEARLRCSPMKGHSHVYWYRQLPEEGLKFMVYLQKENIIDESGMPKERFSAEFPKEGPSILRIQQVVRGDSAAYFCASSPRPLNEQFFGPGTRLTVL.

This clonotype has just a few counts. V gene TRBV24-1 combines with J gene TRBJ2-3, with a tentative D call TRBD1 (6 bases). The CDR3 is made up of 13 amino acids. Trimming took 3 bases from V and 5 from J, leaving 8 bases between them. Germline V gene lookup returns CDR1 KGHDR and CDR2 SFDVKD. CDR3 in DNA: TGTGCCACCAGTGATCGCAGGGGAGATACGCAGTATTTT. It specifies CATSDRRGDTQYF.

V gene TRBV3-1 combines with J gene TRBJ2-5; D is possibly TRBD1 or TRBD2 (5 bases each). V lost 4 bases, J lost 5 bases, and 17 bases lay in between. The CDR3 is 15 residues long. The germline V gene has CDR1 LGHDT and CDR2 YNNKEL (reference sequence). The CDR3 DNA follows: TGTGCCAGCAGCCGAACCCCGGGGCCAGGGGAGACCCAGTACTTC. This encodes CASSRTPGPGETQYF.

V gene TRBV3-1 combines with J gene TRBJ2-1; D tentatively reads TRBD1 or TRBD2 (5 bases each). V lost 3 bases and J 15 bases, leaving 12 bases between the germline ends. CDR1 LGHDT and CDR2 YNNKEL come from the germline V gene (reference sequence). This CDR3 has 11 residues. The CDR3 protein is CASSQGRKWFF. The DNA of the CDR3 is TGTGCCAGCAGCCAGGGACGGAAGTGGTTCTTC.

J is TRBJ1-6 and V is TRBV6-6; 9 bases align to TRBD1. The V segment lost 4 bases and the J segment 9 bases; nucleotides outside the gene matches: 4. Germline V gives CDR1 MNHNY, CDR2 SVGAGI (reference sequence). This CDR3 has 14 amino acids. In DNA, the CDR3 is TGTGCCAGCAGTTCGACAGGGGGGAGTTCACCCCTCCACTTT. Translating gives CASSSTGGSSPLHF.